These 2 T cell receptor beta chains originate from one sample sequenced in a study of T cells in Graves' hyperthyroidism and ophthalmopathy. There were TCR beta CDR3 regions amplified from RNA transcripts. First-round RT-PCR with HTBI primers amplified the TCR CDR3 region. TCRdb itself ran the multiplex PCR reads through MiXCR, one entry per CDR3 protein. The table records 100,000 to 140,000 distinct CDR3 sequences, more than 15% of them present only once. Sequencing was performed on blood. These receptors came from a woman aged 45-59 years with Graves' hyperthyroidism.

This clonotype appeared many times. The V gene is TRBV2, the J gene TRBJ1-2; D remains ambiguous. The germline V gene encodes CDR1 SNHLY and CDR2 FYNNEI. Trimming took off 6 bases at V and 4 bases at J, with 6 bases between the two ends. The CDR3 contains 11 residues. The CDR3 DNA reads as TGTGCCAGCAGCCTCACCTATGGCTACACCTTC. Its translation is CASSLTYGYTF.

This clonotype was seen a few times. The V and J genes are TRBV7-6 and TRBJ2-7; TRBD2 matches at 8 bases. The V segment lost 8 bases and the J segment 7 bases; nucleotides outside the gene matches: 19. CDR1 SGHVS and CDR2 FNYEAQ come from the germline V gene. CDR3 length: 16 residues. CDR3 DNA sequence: TGTGCCAGCTCCCGGAGCGGCGGGAGGCAGGTTGGTGAGCAGTACTTC. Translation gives CASSRSGGRQVGEQYF.